This TCR beta chain is from a study of blood T cell repertoires in COVID-19. Overall study context: The United States, Italy and Spain supplied acute and convalescent COVID-19 samples. PBMCs, B-cell-depleted T cells, or T cells were the source of the cDNA or gDNA that made up the material.

The authors' processing: Nucleated cell number was recorded as an estimate derived from reference gene primer amplification. Assay: immunoSEQ multiplex PCR; the TCRdb copy retains only in-frame clones and omits some. From that table come the V and J calls and clone size; the DNA was used to work out D and trimming. Here the sample spans approximately 190,000 clones, 85% to 90% being singletons. V shed 6 bases and J 4 bases; nucleotides not matched to a gene: 6. The CDR3 is 14 amino acids. CDR1 and CDR2 (germline): MNHEY, SMNVEV (reference sequence). Sequences were obtained from peripheral blood. V is TRBV27 and J is TRBJ1-5, with 7 bases fitting TRBD1. This clonotype was sampled from an elderly man with acute or convalescent COVID-19. The CDR3 DNA sequence: TGTGCCAGCAGGGACCACAGGGGAAATCAGCCCCAGCATTTT. This codes for CASRDHRGNQPQHF.